These T cell receptor beta chains were read from a single sample in a study of siplizumab effects on memory and regulatory T cells. Measured with immunoSEQ multiplex PCR; TCRdb has only the in-frame clones, and not every one. Of fewer than 120,000 clones in the sample, more than 90% were seen once. Sequenced input: CD4+ T cells sorted from blood. The receptors here all came from a human donor in good health. CDR3s include the opening cysteine and the closing phenylalanine or tryptophan. Fields, in order: V gene, J gene, D gene, clone size, CDR3 DNA, CDR3 protein. The D gene is left open where the match is weak. Clone size is shown for a subset of rows, as once, few, many or a class of expanded clone.

V: TRBV6-1
J: TRBJ2-7
D: TRBD1
size: -
DNA: TGTGCCAGCAGTCGGACAGGGGGCATGTACGAGCAGTACTTC
CDR3: CASSRTGGMYEQYF

V: TRBV5-6
J: TRBJ1-2
D: -
size: -
DNA: TGTGCCAGCAGCACCTCGACGGGACTCTCAGACTATGGCTACACCTTC
CDR3: CASSTSTGLSDYGYTF

V: TRBV19
J: TRBJ2-7
D: -
size: -
DNA: TGTGCCAGTTCCGCGGGTTGGGGGCGCGAGCAGTACTTC
CDR3: CASSAGWGREQYF

V: TRBV6-1
J: TRBJ2-3
D: TRBD2
size: once
DNA: TGTGCCAGCAGTGAACTAGCGGTGGGTACGCAGTATTTT
CDR3: CASSELAVGTQYF

V: TRBV7-9
J: TRBJ1-6
D: -
size: few
DNA: TGTGCCAGCAGCTTACCGCCAGGGAGCTCCTATAATTCACCCCTCCACTTT
CDR3: CASSLPPGSSYNSPLHF

V: TRBV5-6
J: TRBJ1-2
D: -
size: -
DNA: TGTGCCAGCAGCACCGGGACTCCTGGGCGCTACACCTTC
CDR3: CASSTGTPGRYTF

V: TRBV12-5
J: TRBJ1-1
D: -
size: -
DNA: TGTGCTAGTGGTTTGGTTTTGACACAGGTCCTCACTGAAGCTTTCTTT
CDR3: CASGLVLTQVLTEAFF

V: TRBV2
J: TRBJ1-2
D: TRBD1
size: -
DNA: TGTGCCAGCTCAGGACAGGGTAATCGGGGCTACACCTTC
CDR3: CASSGQGNRGYTF

V: TRBV2
J: TRBJ2-3
D: TRBD1
size: -
DNA: TGTGCCAGCAGGAGGGACAGGGGAAGGCGTGATACGCAGTATTTT
CDR3: CASRRDRGRRDTQYF

V: TRBV7-9
J: TRBJ2-7
D: TRBD2
size: -
DNA: TGTGTCAGCAGCAGATTGGGACTAGCGGGGACGGCTTGGGAGCAGTACTTC
CDR3: CVSSRLGLAGTAWEQYF

V: TRBV6-1
J: TRBJ2-7
D: -
size: -
DNA: TGTGCCAGCAGAACCGGGACAACTTTTTACGAGCAGTACTTC
CDR3: CASRTGTTFYEQYF

V: TRBV5-6
J: TRBJ1-2
D: -
size: -
DNA: TGTGCCAGCAGCTTGGATTGGCAGGGGTCCTATGGCTACACCTTC
CDR3: CASSLDWQGSYGYTF

V: TRBV29-1
J: TRBJ1-2
D: TRBD1
size: -
DNA: TGCAGCGTCGAAATGGACAGGGCGGTTGGCTACACCTTC
CDR3: CSVEMDRAVGYTF

V: TRBV19
J: TRBJ2-7
D: TRBD2
size: -
DNA: TGTGCCAGTACCGGACTAGCGGGGGGAAGCTCCTACGAGCAGTACTTC
CDR3: CASTGLAGGSSYEQYF

V: TRBV18
J: TRBJ2-7
D: TRBD1
size: -
DNA: TGTGCCAGCTCATCTCCGGGACAGGGCTACGAGCAGTACTTC
CDR3: CASSSPGQGYEQYF

V: TRBV19
J: TRBJ1-1
D: -
size: -
DNA: TGTGCCAGTAGAGAAATAGGGGATATGAACACTGAAGCTTTCTTT
CDR3: CASREIGDMNTEAFF

V: TRBV9
J: TRBJ1-2
D: -
size: -
DNA: TGTGCCAGCAGCCGTGACTCAAACTATGGCTACACCTTC
CDR3: CASSRDSNYGYTF

V: TRBV11-2
J: TRBJ2-1
D: -
size: -
DNA: TGTGCCAGCGGTACGAGGGGCTCCCGACCCGACAATGAGCAGTTCTTC
CDR3: CASGTRGSRPDNEQFF

V: TRBV11-3
J: TRBJ2-1
D: -
size: once
DNA: TGTGCCAGCAGCTTATTACTGGGGGATGAGCAGTTCTTC
CDR3: CASSLLLGDEQFF

V: TRBV23-1
J: TRBJ1-2
D: -
size: -
DNA: TGCGCCAGCAGTCAATCAGCGCACTATGGCTACACCTTC
CDR3: CASSQSAHYGYTF

V: TRBV10-1
J: TRBJ2-2
D: -
size: -
DNA: TGCGCCAGCAAAGAGGACAACGCGAACACCGGGGAGCTGTTTTTT
CDR3: CASKEDNANTGELFF

V: TRBV6-5
J: TRBJ1-2
D: -
size: -
DNA: TGTGCCAGCGAGGAAGGGACCCATGGCTACACCTTC
CDR3: CASEEGTHGYTF

V: TRBV29-1
J: TRBJ2-2
D: -
size: -
DNA: TGCAGCGTGAGCCGGGACCGAACAAACACCGGGGAGCTGTTTTTT
CDR3: CSVSRDRTNTGELFF

V: TRBV9
J: TRBJ1-2
D: -
size: -
DNA: TGTGCCAGCAGCGTAGGGGAGGGAAACTATGGCTACACCTTC
CDR3: CASSVGEGNYGYTF

V: TRBV7-3
J: TRBJ2-3
D: TRBD2
size: -
DNA: TGTGCCAGCAGCTTAAGTGCTAGCGGGAGGGCTGGAGATACGCAGTATTTT
CDR3: CASSLSASGRAGDTQYF

V: TRBV4-1
J: TRBJ2-3
D: TRBD2
size: -
DNA: TGCGCCAGCAGCCAAGTCTTAGCGGGGATTAGCACAGATACGCAGTATTTT
CDR3: CASSQVLAGISTDTQYF

V: TRBV27
J: TRBJ2-5
D: -
size: -
DNA: TGTGCCAGCAGTTTAGAGGGGCGCGGGGAGACCCAGTACTTC
CDR3: CASSLEGRGETQYF

V: TRBV11-3
J: TRBJ2-2
D: TRBD1
size: once
DNA: TGTGCCAGCAGCCCGGGACAGTGGACCGGGGAGCTGTTTTTT
CDR3: CASSPGQWTGELFF

V: TRBV7-9
J: TRBJ2-7
D: TRBD2
size: -
DNA: TGTGCCAGCAGCCTAGCGGGGGACTACGAGCAGTACTTC
CDR3: CASSLAGDYEQYF

V: TRBV5-1
J: TRBJ2-5
D: TRBD1
size: -
DNA: TGCGCCAGCAGCTACGGCGAGAACAGGGGGCGAGAGACCCAGTACTTC
CDR3: CASSYGENRGRETQYF

V: TRBV7-8
J: TRBJ2-3
D: -
size: -
DNA: TGTGCCAGCAGCTTAGTCGCCAGGGGAGATCAGCCCCAGTATTTT
CDR3: CASSLVARGDQPQYF

V: TRBV7-9
J: TRBJ2-3
D: -
size: -
DNA: TGTGCCAGCAGCTTAAAGGGGGAAATGGCAGATACGCAGTATTTT
CDR3: CASSLKGEMADTQYF

V: TRBV5-4
J: TRBJ2-1
D: -
size: once
DNA: TGTGCCAGCAGCTTTAACAATGAGCAGTTCTTC
CDR3: CASSFNNEQFF

V: TRBV7-7
J: TRBJ2-1
D: -
size: -
DNA: TGTGCTAGCAGCCGTAGCGGCGCTCTTTACAATGAGCAGTTCTTC
CDR3: CASSRSGALYNEQFF

V: TRBV13
J: TRBJ2-7
D: -
size: once
DNA: TGTGCCAGCAGCTCGACACGAGTTCCTTCGAGCTCCTACGAGCAGTACTTC
CDR3: CASSSTRVPSSSYEQYF

V: TRBV1
J: TRBJ2-5
D: -
size: -
DNA: TGCACCAGCAGCCAAGACCCCTCTAGGGGCAGCACGGAGACCCAGTACTTC
CDR3: CTSSQDPSRGSTETQYF

V: TRBV5-1
J: TRBJ1-4
D: TRBD1
size: -
DNA: TGCGCCAGCAGCATCCGGGACAGGGGTGAAAAACTGTTTTTT
CDR3: CASSIRDRGEKLFF

V: TRBV5-1
J: TRBJ1-1
D: -
size: -
DNA: TGCGCCAGCAGACGGACGTTATCCAACACTGAAGCTTTCTTT
CDR3: CASRRTLSNTEAFF

V: TRBV2
J: TRBJ2-5
D: -
size: -
DNA: TGTGCCAGCAAAGGGACAAGCGTTCAAGAGACCCAGTACTTC
CDR3: CASKGTSVQETQYF

V: TRBV18
J: TRBJ2-5
D: -
size: -
DNA: TGTGCCAGCTCACCTGCTAACGGCGGAGAGACCCAGTACTTC
CDR3: CASSPANGGETQYF

V: TRBV5-1
J: TRBJ1-3
D: -
size: -
DNA: TGCGCCAGCAGCTTGGCCGGGAGCGGAAACACCATATATTTT
CDR3: CASSLAGSGNTIYF

V: TRBV19
J: TRBJ2-2
D: TRBD1
size: -
DNA: TGTGCCAGTAGTGGGGTACAGGGGTGGGACACCGGGGAGCTGTTTTTT
CDR3: CASSGVQGWDTGELFF

V: TRBV5-1
J: TRBJ2-5
D: TRBD1
size: -
DNA: TGCGCCAGCACCCGAGGGACAGGGCTGGAGACCCAGTACTTC
CDR3: CASTRGTGLETQYF

V: TRBV11-2
J: TRBJ2-7
D: -
size: -
DNA: TGTGCCAGCAGCTTAGATCTTCAGGACTACGAGCAGTACTTC
CDR3: CASSLDLQDYEQYF

V: TRBV28
J: TRBJ1-5
D: -
size: -
DNA: TGTGCCAGCAGCTTACCAGGGACCCCCCAGCCCCAGCATTTT
CDR3: CASSLPGTPQPQHF

V: TRBV11-2
J: TRBJ2-1
D: -
size: -
DNA: TGTGCCAGCAGCTTAGATGGCAGATACAATGAGCAGTTCTTC
CDR3: CASSLDGRYNEQFF

V: TRBV15
J: TRBJ2-7
D: -
size: -
DNA: TGTGCCACCAGCAGACAGGGGCGCCTTTCCTCCTACGAGCAGTACTTC
CDR3: CATSRQGRLSSYEQYF